This T cell receptor beta chain was captured by sequencing in a study of blood T cell repertoires in COVID-19. Overall study: COVID-19 samples, acute and convalescent, were from the United States, Italy and Spain. Sources were T cells, B-cell-depleted T cells, or PBMCs; the material itself was cDNA or gDNA.

Original processing methods: Cell counts per sample came from amplifying reference gene primers. Repertoires were generated with immunoSEQ multiplex PCR, while TCRdb's copy carries only in-frame clones and drops some. The D gene and trimming were derived from the DNA, and the V and J assignments and clone size from that table. The sample carries 120,000 to 150,000 clones, 84% recorded once. This clone was seen just once. Seattle enrolled patients during active infection and tracked them longitudinally. V shed 1 base and J 9 bases; nucleotides not matched to a gene: 24. Germline V CDR1 and CDR2: MGHRA, YSYEKL. This CDR3 spans 21 amino acids.

The specimen was peripheral blood. This TCR came from a young man with COVID-19, enrolled during active disease. V usage is TRBV4-1 and J usage is TRBJ1-6; 7 bases align to TRBD1. Written as DNA, the CDR3 is TGCGCCAGCAGCCAAGTAAATTACCGGTGGGCAGGGGGTGCTCGGGGTTCACCCCTCCACTTT. Amino acids: CASSQVNYRWAGGARGSPLHF.